The source of this T cell receptor beta chain is a study of T cells in Graves' hyperthyroidism and ophthalmopathy. This clonotype turned up a few times. Its matching antigen is unknown. Study-wide results and caveats: Ophthalmopathy cases were set apart from stable hyperthyroidism by a 13 V-J model.

RNA transcripts gave rise to amplified TCR beta CDR3 regions. The TCR CDR3 first-round RT-PCR relied on the HTBI primer set. TCRdb re-analysed the multiplex PCR reads in MiXCR, keeping a single row per CDR3 protein. The sample has around 200,000 distinct CDR3 sequences; 15% to 20% are singletons. Newly diagnosed hyperthyroidism patients aged 18 to 65 years had disease lasting under 2 months. PBMCs were obtained from approximately 10 ml fresh peripheral blood. The sequenced material came from blood. This TCR was recovered from a man aged 35 to 55 with Graves' hyperthyroidism.

As DNA, the CDR3 is TGTGCCAGCAGCTCCAGGGACAGCCCTAGCACAGATACGCAGTATTTT. Translation gives CASSSRDSPSTDTQYF. The chain employs TRBV7-9 and TRBJ2-3; 7 bases line up with TRBD1. V was pared by 4 bases and J by 0 bases, with 7 bases of the junction left unmatched. The germline V gene encodes CDR1 SEHNR and CDR2 FQNEAQ (reference sequence). CDR3 length: 16 residues.